This TCR beta chain was obtained from a study of T cell repertoires in MIS-A myocarditis (dated by TCRdb to about 2022). The CDR3, cysteine through phenylalanine, is 16 amino acids long. The entry retains the CDR3 DNA only, 48 bases that are in frame from base 1. CDR1 MDHEN and CDR2 SYDVKM were looked up in the germline V gene. V is pared back by 4 bases and J by 3 bases, with 17 bases lying between the germline termini. The QIAamp DNA FFPE kit was used to extract genomic DNA from formalin-fixed paraffin-embedded autopsy tissue. TCRbeta CDR3 regions were amplified by the immunoSEQ bias-controlled multiplex PCR and were subjected to high-throughput sequencing. The study's own analysis went as follows. CDR3 sequences were collapsed and filtered by the immunoSEQ vendor pipeline to quantify abundance and frequency of each unique TCRbeta CDR3. Dominant CDR3 amino acid sequences were clustered with SARS-CoV-2-specific ImmuneCODE TCRbeta sequences by CD-HIT at a 90% global sequence identity threshold. Clones were classed as hyperexpanded at frequencies of 0.1 to 1 and as large at frequencies of 0.01 to 0.1. CDR3 amino acid sequences and V and J gene assignments of dominant clones were confirmed with MiXCR. The R stringdist package was used to compute Levenshtein distances between the patient clonotypes and the ImmuneCODE hits. What TCRdb holds here is the immuneACCESS table cut down to in-frame rearrangements. Part of the clones is not present; checked against another copy, under half of the missing clones reflect an unresolved V gene, and the others are unexplained. The DNA was the basis for D and trimming; V, J and clone size are from that table. In this sample the table shows roughly 14,000 clones, around 74% of which occur a single time. The top ten clones comprise about 60% of the sample.

As regards this clone: No cognate antigen has been identified for it. Base qualities are missing; no much larger clone stands one base away.

Sequencing used left ventricle heart tissue obtained at autopsy. The cell subset or site label corresponds to: cardiac tissue sample (left or right ventricle, interventricular septum, or pericardium). The clonotype originates from a man in his late teens or twenties with fulminant myocarditis from multisystem inflammatory syndrome in adults (MIS-A) after COVID-19. The chain links TRBV28 with TRBJ2-3; the D gene is not confidently resolved. At the DNA level, the sequence is TGTGCCAGCAGTTCTGCTACGTCGGACGGAACAGATACGCAGTATTTT. This is translated as CASSSATSDGTDTQYF. Beyond the CDR3, the reference TRBV28 and TRBJ2-3 genes provide the residues; the full variable domain reads: DVKVTQSSRYLVKRTGEKVFLECVQDMDHENMFWYRQDPGLGLRLIYFSYDVKMKEKGDIPEGYSVSREKKERFSLILESASTNQTSMYLCASSSATSDGTDTQYFGPGTRLTVL.